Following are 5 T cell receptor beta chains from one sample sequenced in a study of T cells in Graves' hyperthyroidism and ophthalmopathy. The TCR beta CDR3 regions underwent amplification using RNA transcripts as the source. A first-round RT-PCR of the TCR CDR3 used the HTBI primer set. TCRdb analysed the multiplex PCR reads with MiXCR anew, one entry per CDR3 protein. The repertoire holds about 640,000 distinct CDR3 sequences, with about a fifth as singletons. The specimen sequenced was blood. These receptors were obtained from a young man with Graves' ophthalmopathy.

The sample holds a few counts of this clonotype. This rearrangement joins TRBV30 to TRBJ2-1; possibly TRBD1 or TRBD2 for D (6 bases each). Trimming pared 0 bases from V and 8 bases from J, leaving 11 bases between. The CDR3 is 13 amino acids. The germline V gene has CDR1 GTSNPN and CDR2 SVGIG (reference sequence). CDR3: CAWSVRGPDEQFF. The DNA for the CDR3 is TGTGCCTGGAGTGTACGGGGGCCCGATGAGCAGTTCTTC. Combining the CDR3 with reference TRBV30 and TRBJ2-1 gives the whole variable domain SQTIHQWPATLVQPVGSPLSLECTVEGTSNPNLYWYRQAAGRGLQLLFYSVGIGQISSEVPQNLSASRPQDRQFILSSKKLLLSDSGFYLCAWSVRGPDEQFFGPGTRLTVL.

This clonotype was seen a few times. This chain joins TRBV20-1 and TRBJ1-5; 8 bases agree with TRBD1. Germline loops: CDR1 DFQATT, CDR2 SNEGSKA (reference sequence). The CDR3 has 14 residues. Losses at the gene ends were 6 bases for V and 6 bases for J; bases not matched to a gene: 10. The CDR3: CSATQGGNSQPQHF. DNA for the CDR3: TGCAGTGCAACACAGGGGGGGAATAGTCAGCCCCAGCATTTT.

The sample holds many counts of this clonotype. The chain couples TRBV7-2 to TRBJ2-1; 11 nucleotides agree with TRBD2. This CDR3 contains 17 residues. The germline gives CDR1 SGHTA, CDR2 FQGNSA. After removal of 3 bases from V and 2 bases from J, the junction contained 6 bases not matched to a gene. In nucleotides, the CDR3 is TGTGCCAGCAGCTTGGGTCTACTAGCGGGAGCCTACAATGAGCAGTTCTTC. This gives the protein CASSLGLLAGAYNEQFF.

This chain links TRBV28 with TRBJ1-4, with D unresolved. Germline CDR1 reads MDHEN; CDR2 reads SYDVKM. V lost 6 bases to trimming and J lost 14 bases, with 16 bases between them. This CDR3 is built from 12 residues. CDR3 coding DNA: TGTGCCAGCAGCCTGGGCGTGGGGTCGCTGTTTTTT. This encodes CASSLGVGSLFF. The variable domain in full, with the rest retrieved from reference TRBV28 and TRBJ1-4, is DVKVTQSSRYLVKRTGEKVFLECVQDMDHENMFWYRQDPGLGLRLIYFSYDVKMKEKGDIPEGYSVSREKKERFSLILESASTNQTSMYLCASSLGVGSLFFGSGTQLSVL.

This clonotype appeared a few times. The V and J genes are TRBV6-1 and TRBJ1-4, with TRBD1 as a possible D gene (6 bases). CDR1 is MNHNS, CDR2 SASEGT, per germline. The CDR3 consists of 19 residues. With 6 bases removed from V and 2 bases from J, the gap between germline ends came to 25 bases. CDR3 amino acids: CASSELTGKATNTNEKLFF. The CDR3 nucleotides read TGTGCCAGCAGCGAACTCACAGGGAAGGCAACGAACACTAATGAAAAACTGTTTTTT.